This T cell receptor (beta chain) was captured in a study of blood T cell repertoires in COVID-19. Overall study context: Sites across the United States, Italy and Spain contributed samples from acute and convalescent COVID-19. T cells, B-cell-depleted T cells, or PBMCs provided the cDNA or gDNA that served as material.

The protocol was immunoSEQ multiplex PCR, while the TCRdb copy is restricted to in-frame clones and leaves out a portion. The sample has around 420,000 clones, 88% seen once. The CDR3 sequence is 15 residues long. Deletions cut 5 bases from V and 2 bases from J, with 12 bases between. Germline V CDR1 and CDR2: SGHVS, FQNEAQ. This TCR was sampled from a middle-aged woman with acute COVID-19. The sequenced sample consisted of PBMCs or T cells enriched from blood (not recorded which). This chain uses TRBV7-8 with TRBJ2-2; TRBD2 is a possible D gene (6 bases). CDR3 sequence (DNA): TGTGCCAGCAGCCCCGGGACTCAAAACACCGGGGAGCTGTTTTTT. Protein sequence: CASSPGTQNTGELFF.